The 3 T cell receptor beta chains in this list originate from one sample, sequenced in a study of technical replicates of blood from a handful of donors. Clones were sequenced by immunoSEQ multiplex PCR, and TCRdb holds only the in-frame ones, with some missing. The sample shows under 100,000 clones, around 95% of them seen only once. The sequencing sample was made of T cells isolated from PBMCs. The origin of the receptors is a human donor in good health.

The chain uses TRBV4-2 and TRBJ1-3, with no clear D. This CDR3 spans 14 amino acids. Trimming removed 0 bases at V and 0 bases at J, with 3 bases between. Germline-derived CDR1 and CDR2 are LGHNA and YNFKEQ. The CDR3 DNA follows: TGTGCCAGCAGCCAAGACATCTCTGGAAACACCATATATTTT. This codes for CASSQDISGNTIYF.

This clone has only one observation. The chain combines TRBV2 with TRBJ2-7, with 11 bases matching TRBD1. This CDR3 is built from 16 residues. Looked up from germline, CDR1 is SNHLY and CDR2 is FYNNEI. The junction had 11 bases not matched to a gene; V was cut back by 7 bases and J by 3 bases. Here the CDR3 reads CASMSDRGRIVYEQYF. Here the CDR3 DNA reads TGTGCCAGCATGTCGGACAGGGGGCGAATAGTCTACGAGCAGTACTTC.

The chain couples TRBV9 to TRBJ2-3; D ambiguous. This CDR3 is 12 amino acids long. Looked up from germline, CDR1 is SGDLS and CDR2 is YYNGEE. Trimming took off 3 bases at V and 5 bases at J, with 7 bases between the two ends. CDR3: CASSGELDTQYF. In DNA, the CDR3 is TGTGCCAGCAGCGGAGAGTTAGATACGCAGTATTTT.